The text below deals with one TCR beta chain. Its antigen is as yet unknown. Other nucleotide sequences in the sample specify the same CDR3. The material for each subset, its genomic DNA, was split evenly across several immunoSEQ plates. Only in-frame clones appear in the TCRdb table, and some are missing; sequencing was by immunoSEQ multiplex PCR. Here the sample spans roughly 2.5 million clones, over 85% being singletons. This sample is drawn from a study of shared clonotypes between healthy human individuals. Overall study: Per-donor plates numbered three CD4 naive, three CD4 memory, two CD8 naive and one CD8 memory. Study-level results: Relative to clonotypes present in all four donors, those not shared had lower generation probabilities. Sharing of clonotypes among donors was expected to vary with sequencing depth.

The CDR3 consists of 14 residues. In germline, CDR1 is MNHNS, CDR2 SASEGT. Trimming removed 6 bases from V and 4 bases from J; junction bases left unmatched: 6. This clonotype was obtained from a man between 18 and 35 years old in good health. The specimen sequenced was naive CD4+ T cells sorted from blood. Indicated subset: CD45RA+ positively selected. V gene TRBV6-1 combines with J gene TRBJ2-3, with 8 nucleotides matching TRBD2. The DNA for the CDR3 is TGTGCCAGCAGCGAGGGACTAGTAGCAGATACGCAGTATTTT. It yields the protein CASSEGLVADTQYF.